One T cell receptor (beta chain) is described in this entry. RNA transcripts provided the source from which TCR beta CDR3 regions were amplified. TCR CDR3 regions were first amplified by RT-PCR with HTBI primers. Via MiXCR, TCRdb re-called the multiplex PCR reads, giving one row per CDR3 protein. Here the sample spans nearly 600,000 distinct CDR3 sequences, 12% to 15% being singletons. Subjects with ophthalmopathy showed a Clinical Activity Score no lower than 3, a NOSPECS grade no lower than 4, and a duration shorter than 3 months. This specimen belongs to a study of T cells in Graves' hyperthyroidism and ophthalmopathy. The CDR3 extends over 13 amino acids. Germline V gene data show CDR1 as SEHNR and CDR2 as FQNEAQ (reference sequence). Trimming left V 2 bases short and J 4 bases short, with 6 bases between.

The receptor was isolated from a woman aged 18-35 years with Graves' ophthalmopathy. Specimen: blood. The chain combines TRBV7-9 with TRBJ2-1; D gene uncertain. CDR3: CASSLLGYNEQFF. In nucleotides, the CDR3 is TGTGCCAGCAGCTTATTGGGTTACAATGAGCAGTTCTTC.